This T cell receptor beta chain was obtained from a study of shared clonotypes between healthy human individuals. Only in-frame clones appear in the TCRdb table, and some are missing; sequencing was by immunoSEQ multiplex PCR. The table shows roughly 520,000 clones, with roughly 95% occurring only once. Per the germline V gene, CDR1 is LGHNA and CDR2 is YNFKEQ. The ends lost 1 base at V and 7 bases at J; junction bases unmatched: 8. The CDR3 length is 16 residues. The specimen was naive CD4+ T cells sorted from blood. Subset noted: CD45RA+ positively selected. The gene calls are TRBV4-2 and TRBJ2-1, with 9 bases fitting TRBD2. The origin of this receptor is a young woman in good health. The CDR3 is CASSQVGGRARNEQFF. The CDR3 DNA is TGTGCCAGCAGCCAAGTTGGCGGGAGGGCCAGAAATGAGCAGTTCTTC.